These 5 T cell receptor beta chains were sequenced from one sample in a study of T-cell reconstitution after alpha-beta-depleted transplantation in children (dated by TCRdb to the mid-2010s). The sample's treatment or condition label, in plain terms: allogeneic hematopoietic cell transplantation with graft depleted of TCRalphabeta T cells and CD19 B cells. Receptors were amplified or captured by PCR. The data were produced on an Illumina HiSeq 2500. TCR library preparation used molecular barcoding, with unique molecular identifiers applied to normalize quantification of the TCRbeta repertoire. The raw public data were reprocessed by TCRdb itself: fastp quality trimming at Q25, MiXCR clonotype calling, in-frame beta chains only. Every CDR3 protein is listed once, alongside the most common genes and DNA of its rows. The sample yields about 70,000 distinct CDR3 sequences; about a tenth were counted once. Roughly 13% of the sample is in the top ten clones.

The sample consisted of PBMCs, taken before TCRalphabeta/CD19-depleted stem cell transplant. Receptor source: a boy under 18 with acute myeloid leukemia, due to receive a stem cell transplant.

This clonotype was recorded many times. The rearrangement joins TRBV20-1 to TRBJ2-1, with 9 bases that match TRBD2. Trimming at V came to 2 bases and at J to 14 bases, leaving 13 bases not matched to a gene. This CDR3 spans 14 amino acids. CDR1 is DFQATT, CDR2 SNEGSKA, per germline (reference sequence). The CDR3 loop is CSARTGTSSEGEFF. CDR3 coding DNA: TGCAGTGCTAGAACCGGGACTAGCTCCGAGGGGGAGTTCTTC.

At least ten counts were recorded for this clonotype. The chain links TRBV7-2 to TRBJ2-2; 7 nucleotides line up with TRBD1. Germline V gene lookup returns CDR1 SGHTA and CDR2 FQGNSA. CDR3 length equals 16 residues. V was clipped by 2 bases and J by 5 bases; unmatched bases: 8. CDR3: CASSLTRGGQTGELFF. The CDR3 DNA is TGTGCCAGCAGCTTAACTAGAGGGGGCCAGACCGGGGAGCTGTTTTTT.

This clonotype came up many times. This chain links TRBV20-1 with TRBJ2-7, with 9 bases fitting TRBD2. V shed 6 bases, J shed 3 bases, and the junction held 3 bases outside the gene matches. CDR1 is DFQATT, CDR2 SNEGSKA, per germline (reference sequence). This CDR3 is 12 amino acids long. The CDR3: CSARTSDYEQYF. CDR3 nucleotides: TGCAGTGCCCGGACTAGCGACTACGAGCAGTACTTC.

This clonotype was observed at least ten times. The chain uses TRBV7-2 and TRBJ1-2; no firm D call. CDR3 length: 12 amino acids. V lost 1 base, J lost 5 bases, and 5 bases lay in between. Germline-derived CDR1 and CDR2 are SGHTA and FQGNSA. CDR3 sequence (DNA): TGTGCCAGCAGCTTAGGGACGTATGGCTACACCTTC. Its translation: CASSLGTYGYTF.

This clonotype was counted many times. The chain employs TRBV7-3 and TRBJ2-2, with TRBD2 identical over 15 bases. Germline V gene lookup returns CDR1 SGHTA and CDR2 FQGTGA. Trimming removed 3 bases from V and 4 bases from J; junction bases left unmatched: 6. The CDR3 contains 18 residues. The DNA of the CDR3 is TGTGCCAGCAGCTTGTTCCCGGGACTAGCGGGAGGCACCGGGGAGCTGTTTTTT. Amino acids: CASSLFPGLAGGTGELFF.